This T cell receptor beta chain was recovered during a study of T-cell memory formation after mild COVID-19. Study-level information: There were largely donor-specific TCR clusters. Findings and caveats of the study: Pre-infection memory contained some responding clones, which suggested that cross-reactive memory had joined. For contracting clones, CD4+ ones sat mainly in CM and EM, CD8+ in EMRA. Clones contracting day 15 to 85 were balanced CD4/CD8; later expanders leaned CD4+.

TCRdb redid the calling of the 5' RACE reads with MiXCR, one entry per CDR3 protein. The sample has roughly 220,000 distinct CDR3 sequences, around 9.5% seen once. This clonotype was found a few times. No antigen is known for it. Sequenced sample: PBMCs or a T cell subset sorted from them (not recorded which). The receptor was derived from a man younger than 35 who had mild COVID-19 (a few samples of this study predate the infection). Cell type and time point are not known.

CDR3 sequence: CASSSPVLEGYTF. The CDR3 bases are TGTGCCAGCAGCTCCCCGGTTTTGGAGGGCTACACCTTC. The chain couples TRBV7-2 to TRBJ1-2; D uncertain. The germline V and J ends were trimmed by 4 bases and 8 bases, with 14 bases remaining between them. The CDR3 sequence is 13 residues long. Germline V CDR1 and CDR2: SGHTA, FQGNSA.